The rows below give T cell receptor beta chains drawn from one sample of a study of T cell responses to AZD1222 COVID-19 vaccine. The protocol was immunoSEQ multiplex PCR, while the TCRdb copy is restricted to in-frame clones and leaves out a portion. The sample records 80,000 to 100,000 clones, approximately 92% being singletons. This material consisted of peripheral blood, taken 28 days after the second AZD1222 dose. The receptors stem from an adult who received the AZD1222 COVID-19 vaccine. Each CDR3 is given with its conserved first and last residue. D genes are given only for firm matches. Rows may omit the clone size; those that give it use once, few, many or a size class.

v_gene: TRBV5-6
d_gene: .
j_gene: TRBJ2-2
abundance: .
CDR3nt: TGTGCCAGCAGCTCGAGGAACACCGGGGAGCTGTTTTTT
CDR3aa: CASSSRNTGELFF

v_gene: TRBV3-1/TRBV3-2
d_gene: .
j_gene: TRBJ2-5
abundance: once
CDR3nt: TGTGCCAGCAGCCAAGTTGCAGGCCAAGAGACCCAGTACTTC
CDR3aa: CASSQVAGQETQYF

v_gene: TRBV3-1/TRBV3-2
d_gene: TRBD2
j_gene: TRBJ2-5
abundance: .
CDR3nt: TGTGCCAGCAGCCAAGCTCGAACTAGCGGGAGTTGGGGGTTCCAAGAGACCCAGTACTTC
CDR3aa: CASSQARTSGSWGFQETQYF

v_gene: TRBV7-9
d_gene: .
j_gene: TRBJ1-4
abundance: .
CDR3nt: TGTGCCAGCAGTTCGTATCCTTATGAAAAACTGTTTTTT
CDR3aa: CASSSYPYEKLFF

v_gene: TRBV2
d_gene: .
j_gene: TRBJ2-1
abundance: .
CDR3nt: TGTGCCAGCAGTGAAGCTCGGCAGGCTTCCGCTGAGCAGTTCTTC
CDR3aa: CASSEARQASAEQFF

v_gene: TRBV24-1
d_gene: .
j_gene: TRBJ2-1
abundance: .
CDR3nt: TGTGCCACCAGTGACCCTGAAGGGCCCGGTGATGAGCAGTTCTTC
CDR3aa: CATSDPEGPGDEQFF

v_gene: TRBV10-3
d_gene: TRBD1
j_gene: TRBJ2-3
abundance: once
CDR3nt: TGTGCCATCAGTGAGCGGACAGGGGCCACAGATACGCAGTATTTT
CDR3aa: CAISERTGATDTQYF

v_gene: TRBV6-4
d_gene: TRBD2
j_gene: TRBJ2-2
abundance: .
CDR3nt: TGTGCCAGCGCTCTGACTAGCGGGAGTGTCACCGGGGAGCTGTTTTTT
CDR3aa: CASALTSGSVTGELFF

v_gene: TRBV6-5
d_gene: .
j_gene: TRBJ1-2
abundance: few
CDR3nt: TGTGCCAGCAGTTCTCCCGGGGGGAACTATGGCTACACCTTC
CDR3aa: CASSSPGGNYGYTF

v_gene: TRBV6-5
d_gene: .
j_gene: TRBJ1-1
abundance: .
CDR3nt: TGTGCCAGCAGACCAACAGGGAACACTGAAGCTTTCTTT
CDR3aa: CASRPTGNTEAFF

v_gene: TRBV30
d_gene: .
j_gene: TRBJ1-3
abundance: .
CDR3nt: TGTGCCTGGAACTGGGAAGGAAACACCATATATTTT
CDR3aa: CAWNWEGNTIYF

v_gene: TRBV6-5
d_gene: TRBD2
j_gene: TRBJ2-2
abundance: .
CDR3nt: TGTGCCAGCAGTTACATGGCGGGAGTGAACACCGGGGAGCTGTTTTTT
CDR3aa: CASSYMAGVNTGELFF

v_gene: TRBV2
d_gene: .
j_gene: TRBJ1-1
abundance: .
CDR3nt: TGTGCCAGCAGTGACGGGCCAGGGACTGAAGCTTTCTTT
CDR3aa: CASSDGPGTEAFF

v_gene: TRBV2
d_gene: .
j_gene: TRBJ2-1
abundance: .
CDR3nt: TGTGCCAGCAGTGCGGAGGGGGAGGCTGAGCAGTTCTTC
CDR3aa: CASSAEGEAEQFF

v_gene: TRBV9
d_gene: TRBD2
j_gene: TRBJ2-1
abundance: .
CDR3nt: TGTGCCAGCAGCGTATCTAGCGGGCTATACAATGAGCAGTTCTTC
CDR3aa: CASSVSSGLYNEQFF

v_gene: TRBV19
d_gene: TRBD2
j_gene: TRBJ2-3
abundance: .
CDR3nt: TGTGCCACCCGGGAGGGCCCTAGCACAGATACGCAGTATTTT
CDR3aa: CATREGPSTDTQYF

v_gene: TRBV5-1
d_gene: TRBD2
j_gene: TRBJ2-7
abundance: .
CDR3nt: TGCGCCAGCAGCCCAAGACTAGCGGACTACGAGCAGTACTTC
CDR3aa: CASSPRLADYEQYF

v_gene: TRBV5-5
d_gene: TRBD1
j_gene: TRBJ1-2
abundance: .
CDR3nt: TGTGCCAGCAGCTTAAGTTCGGGACAGGGCCACTATGGCTACACCTTC
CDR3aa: CASSLSSGQGHYGYTF

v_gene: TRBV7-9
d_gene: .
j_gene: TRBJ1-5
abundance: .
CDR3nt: TGTGCCAGCAGCTTAGTAGGCAGAACTAATCAGCCCCAGCATTTT
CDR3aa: CASSLVGRTNQPQHF

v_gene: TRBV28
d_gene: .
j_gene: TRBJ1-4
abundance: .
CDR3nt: TGTGCCAGCAGTCTCCTTTTCCCCGGGACGGGGAATGAAAAACTGTTTTTT
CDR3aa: CASSLLFPGTGNEKLFF

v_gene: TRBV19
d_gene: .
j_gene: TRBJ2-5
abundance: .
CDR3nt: TGTGCCAGTAGTATTGGACAAGAGACCCAGTACTTC
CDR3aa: CASSIGQETQYF

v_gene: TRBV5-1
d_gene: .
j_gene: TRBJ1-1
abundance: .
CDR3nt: TGCGCCAGCAGCACGCTAGCGCAGAACACTGAAGCTTTCTTT
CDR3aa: CASSTLAQNTEAFF

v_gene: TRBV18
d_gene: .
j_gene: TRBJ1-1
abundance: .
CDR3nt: TGTGCCAGCTCACCTTTAGTGAACACTGAAGCTTTCTTT
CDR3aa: CASSPLVNTEAFF

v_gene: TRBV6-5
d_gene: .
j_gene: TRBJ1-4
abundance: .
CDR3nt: TGTGCCAGCAGTTACTCGAAAGAGGAGAAACTGTTTTTT
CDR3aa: CASSYSKEEKLFF

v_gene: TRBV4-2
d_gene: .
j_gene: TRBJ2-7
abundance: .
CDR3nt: TGTGCCAGCAGCCATGGGGCTAGCGAGCAGTACTTC
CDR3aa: CASSHGASEQYF

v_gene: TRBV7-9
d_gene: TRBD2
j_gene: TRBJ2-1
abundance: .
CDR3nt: TGTGCCAGCAGCTTAGGCGGGGGGCCGGGCAATGAGCAGTTCTTC
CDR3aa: CASSLGGGPGNEQFF

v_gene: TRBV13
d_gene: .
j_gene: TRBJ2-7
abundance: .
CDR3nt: TGTGCCAGCAGCTCAACAGGGCTCTCCTACGAGCAGTACTTC
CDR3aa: CASSSTGLSYEQYF

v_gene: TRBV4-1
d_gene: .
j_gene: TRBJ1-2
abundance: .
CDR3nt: TGCGCCAGCAGCCTTGAAAAAGGGCTAGCTAACTATGGCTACACCTTC
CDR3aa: CASSLEKGLANYGYTF